This is a list of T cell receptor beta chains from one sample in a study of cytomegalovirus exposure and HLA in healthy donors. This table comes from immunoSEQ multiplex PCR, and its TCRdb copy is limited to in-frame clones, with some not included. The sample lists 95,000 to 110,000 clones, roughly 66% occurring once. Sequenced material: PBMCs. Source of these receptors: a woman between 45 and 65 years old in good health and CMV-seronegative. CDR3s include the opening cysteine and the closing phenylalanine or tryptophan. A D gene is named only where the DNA matches it firmly. Size tells how often a clone was seen (once, few, many) or the class of an expanded clone, and some rows leave it out.

J gene | CDR3 length | clone size | D gene | V gene | CDR3 protein | CDR3 DNA
TRBJ1-4 | 16 | NA | NA | TRBV4-3 | CASSQESGTGNEKLFF | TGCGCCAGCAGCCAAGAGTCCGGGACTGGTAATGAAAAACTGTTTTTT
TRBJ1-2 | 12 | NA | NA | TRBV19 | CASSSQGYGYTF | TGTGCCAGTAGTTCACAGGGCTATGGCTACACCTTC
TRBJ2-1 | 17 | once | TRBD2 | TRBV4-2 | CASSQEVRTSNYNEQFF | TGTGCCAGCAGCCAGGAGGTGAGGACTAGCAACTACAATGAGCAGTTCTTC
TRBJ2-7 | 14 | once | TRBD2 | TRBV5-4 | CASSLGIAGAEQYF | TGTGCCAGCAGCTTGGGGATAGCGGGAGCCGAGCAGTACTTC
TRBJ1-1 | 19 | few | TRBD1 | TRBV10-2 | CASSELVSDRAVLNTEAFF | TGCGCCAGCAGTGAGTTGGTGTCCGACAGGGCCGTCTTGAACACTGAAGCTTTCTTT
TRBJ2-7 | 14 | NA | NA | TRBV7-2 | CASSLQVRSYEQYF | TGTGCCAGCAGCTTACAGGTCCGCTCCTACGAGCAGTACTTC
TRBJ2-2 | 14 | NA | NA | TRBV11-2 | CASTQEGNTGELFF | TGTGCCAGTACTCAAGAGGGGAACACCGGGGAGCTGTTTTTT
TRBJ1-2 | 14 | NA | NA | TRBV11-2 | CASSLIGGNYGYTF | TGTGCCAGCAGCTTAATCGGGGGGAACTATGGCTACACCTTC
TRBJ1-2 | 13 | NA | NA | TRBV7-9 | CSSSPETVYGYTF | TGTTCCAGCAGCCCAGAAACAGTCTATGGCTACACCTTC
TRBJ2-5 | 15 | NA | TRBD1 | TRBV28 | CASNNRDRGQETQYF | TGTGCCAGCAACAACCGGGACAGGGGCCAAGAGACCCAGTACTTC
TRBJ1-3 | 13 | NA | TRBD1 | TRBV29-1 | CSVGGRGVNTIYF | TGCAGCGTTGGCGGCAGGGGGGTCAACACCATATATTTT
TRBJ2-3 | 15 | NA | TRBD2 | TRBV4-1 | CASSHPGREEHTQYF | TGCGCCAGCAGCCACCCTGGGCGGGAGGAGCATACGCAGTATTTT
TRBJ2-1 | 15 | NA | NA | TRBV27 | CASSRWGGGDNEQFF | TGTGCCAGCAGTCGTTGGGGGGGCGGGGACAATGAGCAGTTCTTC
TRBJ1-2 | 16 | NA | NA | TRBV6-5 | CASSYSIMGKSYGYTF | TGTGCCAGCAGTTACTCGATTATGGGCAAGTCCTATGGCTACACCTTC
TRBJ2-3 | 16 | few | NA | TRBV15 | CATSRGIDGFTDTQYF | TGTGCCACCAGCAGAGGGATCGACGGGTTCACAGATACGCAGTATTTT